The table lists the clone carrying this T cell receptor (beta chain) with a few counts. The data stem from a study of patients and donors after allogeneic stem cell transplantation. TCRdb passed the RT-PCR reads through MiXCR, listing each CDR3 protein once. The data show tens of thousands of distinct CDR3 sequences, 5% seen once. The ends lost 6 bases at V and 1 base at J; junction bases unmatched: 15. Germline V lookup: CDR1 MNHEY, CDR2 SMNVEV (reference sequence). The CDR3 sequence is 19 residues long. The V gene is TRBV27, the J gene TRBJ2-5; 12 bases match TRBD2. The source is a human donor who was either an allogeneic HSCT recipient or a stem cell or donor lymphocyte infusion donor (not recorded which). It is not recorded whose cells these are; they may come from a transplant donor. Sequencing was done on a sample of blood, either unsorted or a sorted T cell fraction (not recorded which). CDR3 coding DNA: TGTGCCAGCAGGACCCAAAGACTAGCGGGAGTGAGGGGCCAAGAGACCCAGTACTTC. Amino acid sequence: CASRTQRLAGVRGQETQYF.